Below are 21 T cell receptor beta chains sequenced from a single sample in a study of metastatic and nonmetastatic thyroid tumors. TCRdb reanalyzed the PCR reads with MiXCR. The repertoire holds 5,000 or so clones, with around 25% as singletons. Every patient was untreated before thyroid surgery. The sample was adjacent normal tissue. The receptor source for this set is a female donor with papillary thyroid cancer or a benign thyroid nodule (not recorded which). Some clones in this sample may be carry-over from other donors' samples.

V is TRBV7-3 and J is TRBJ2-3; D is perhaps TRBD2 (7 bases). V lost 3 bases and J 3 bases, leaving 13 bases between the germline ends. CDR3 length equals 15 residues. The germline CDR1 and CDR2 sequences are SGHTA and FQGTGA. The CDR3 spells CASSLGGGLTDTQYF. CDR3 nucleotide sequence: TGTGCCAGCAGCTTGGGCGGGGGCTTGACAGATACGCAGTATTTT.

There are many counts of this clone. The missing conserved phenylalanine or tryptophan at the end of this CDR3 makes a read error likely. The chain couples TRBV27 to TRBJ1-2, with TRBD1 identical over 10 bases. This CDR3 is built from 13 residues. The V segment lost 0 bases and the J segment 8 bases; nucleotides outside the gene matches: 0. Germline values: CDR1 MNHEY, CDR2 SMNVEV (reference sequence). The CDR3 DNA reads TGTGCCAGCAGTTTATCGGACAGGGGGGGCTACACCCTC. It specifies CASSLSDRGGYTL.

This clone was observed at least ten times. This chain connects TRBV3-1 to TRBJ2-2; D gene ambiguous. The CDR3 length is 18 residues. Germline values: CDR1 LGHDT, CDR2 YNNKEL (reference sequence). V was trimmed by 0 bases and J by 5 bases, leaving 19 bases between them. For the CDR3, the DNA is TGTGCCAGCAGCCAAGATCTTCCAGGCGTTGGGGTTACCGGGGAGCTGTTTTTT. Translated, it gives CASSQDLPGVGVTGELFF.

V usage is TRBV30 and J usage is TRBJ1-6; D uncertain. The CDR3 length is 13 residues. V dropped 4 bases and J dropped 0 bases, with 4 bases sitting between them. The germline CDR1 and CDR2 sequences are GTSNPN and SVGIG (reference sequence). CDR3 region: CAWTGSYNSPLHF. In DNA form, the CDR3 reads TGTGCCTGGACGGGCTCCTATAATTCACCCCTCCACTTT.

V gene TRBV5-8 combines with J gene TRBJ1-6; D gene ambiguous. Germline CDR1 and CDR2: SGHTS and YDEGEE. The ends were cut back, 0 bases at V and 9 bases at J, with 10 bases in the middle. The CDR3 spans 14 residues. The CDR3 DNA follows: TGTGCCAGCAGCTTGGCCGGCGGTGGTTCACCCCTCCACTTT. It specifies CASSLAGGGSPLHF.

By proportion, this clone is medium-sized. This rearrangement joins TRBV18 to TRBJ2-1, with 7 bases lining up with TRBD2. This CDR3 is built from 12 residues. The J segment lost 15 bases and the V segment lost 6 bases, leaving 11 bases of the junction unmatched. The germline CDR1 and CDR2 sequences are KGHSH and LQKENI. CDR3 residues: CASSMREGRRFF. DNA of the CDR3: TGTGCCAGCTCGATGAGGGAGGGCCGGCGGTTCTTC.

This clone appeared many times. The chain employs TRBV7-8 and TRBJ2-5, with a possible D match to TRBD2 (5 bases). Germline V gene data show CDR1 as SGHVS and CDR2 as FQNEAQ. Between the trimmed V and J ends, which lost 1 base and 5 bases, there was a span of 17 bases. The CDR3 runs 16 residues. The CDR3 DNA is TGTGCCAGCAGCTTAGTTGGGGAGATTCACGTTGAGACCCAGTACTTC. Translated, it gives CASSLVGEIHVETQYF.

This clone rates as large. This chain joins TRBV6-2 or TRBV6-3 and TRBJ2-6, with 11 bases lining up with TRBD1. CDR3 size: 16 residues. Germline trimming cut 6 bases from V and 0 bases from J; bases unmatched to any gene: 1. CDR1 MNHEY and CDR2 SVGEGT come from the germline V gene. The CDR3 coding sequence is TGTGCCAGCAGGGACAGGGGGCTCTCTGGGGCCAACGTCCTGACTTTC. This codes for CASRDRGLSGANVLTF.

This clone is labeled large. The chain uses TRBV27 and TRBJ2-1; TRBD2 agrees at 7 bases. Germline CDR1 MNHEY, CDR2 SMNVEV (reference sequence). V shed 4 bases and J 7 bases; nucleotides not matched to a gene: 4. The CDR3 length is 13 residues. Written as DNA, the CDR3 is TGTGCCAGCAGTTCCGGGGGAGGGAATGAGCAGTTCTTC. Its translation: CASSSGGGNEQFF.

The CDR3 DNA is TGCGCCAGCAGCTTGGCCGACCGGGATACGCAGTATTTT. Translation gives CASSLADRDTQYF. The chain uses TRBV5-1 and TRBJ2-3; D gene ambiguous. Between the trimmed V and J ends, which lost 0 bases and 6 bases, there was a span of 8 bases. The CDR3 sequence is 13 residues long. Germline values: CDR1 SGHRS, CDR2 YFSETQ.

This sequence joins TRBV25-1 and TRBJ2-5, with D possibly matching TRBD2 (6 bases). The V gene lost 5 bases and the J gene lost 2 bases, with 12 bases spanning the gap. Germline V gene lookup returns CDR1 MGHDK and CDR2 SYGVNS. The CDR3 is 14 amino acids. CDR3 protein: CASSFLGGQETQYF. In DNA form, the CDR3 reads TGTGCCAGCAGTTTCCTGGGAGGACAAGAGACCCAGTACTTC.

This clone is labeled as medium-sized. V usage is TRBV18 and J usage is TRBJ1-1; tentative D call: TRBD1 (6 bases). CDR3 length: 13 residues. Deletions cut 3 bases from V and 6 bases from J, with 11 bases between. Per germline, CDR1 KGHSH and CDR2 LQKENI. The CDR3 coding sequence is TGTGCCAGCTCACCCAACAGGGCGGCTGAAGCTTTCTTT. It specifies CASSPNRAAEAFF.

This clone was counted between two and nine times. The V call is TRBV6-1, the J call TRBJ1-1, with D tentatively TRBD1 (5 bases). V was clipped by 9 bases and J by 4 bases, with 12 bases between them. CDR1 and CDR2 from the germline V gene are MNHNS and SASEGT. This CDR3 spans 12 amino acids. The CDR3 here is CARGRVGTEAFF. The CDR3 DNA sequence: TGTGCCAGGGGCAGGGTGGGCACTGAAGCTTTCTTT.

This clone was recorded many times. Just one base apart from a much larger clone, this may be a read error. The chain combines TRBV2 with TRBJ1-4; D uncertain. The CDR3 runs 12 residues. Germline V lookup: CDR1 SNHLY, CDR2 FYNNEI. V dropped 8 bases and J dropped 11 bases, with 15 bases sitting between them. The CDR3, as DNA: TGTGCCAGCTTGGCCCGGGGAGGGAAACTGTTTTTT. It encodes CASLARGGKLFF.

Here the CDR3 reads CASSLTSGAGSYEQYF. CDR3 bases: TGTGCCAGCAGCTTGACTAGCGGGGCCGGCTCCTACGAGCAGTACTTC. The chain has TRBV11-2 and TRBJ2-7; TRBD2 matches 11 bases. Germline values: CDR1 SGHAT, CDR2 FQNNGV. This CDR3 is built from 16 residues. The ends lost 3 bases at V and 0 bases at J; junction bases unmatched: 4.

The chain combines TRBV14 with TRBJ2-7; 7 bases fit TRBD2. CDR1 is SGHDN, CDR2 FVKESK, per germline. V shed 4 bases, J shed 2 bases, and the junction held 2 bases outside the gene matches. There are 13 residues in the CDR3. In DNA, the CDR3 is TGTGCCAGCAGCCGCGGGGGAACCTACGAGCAGTACTTC. Its translation is CASSRGGTYEQYF.

This clone is medium-sized. The V call is TRBV30, the J call TRBJ2-7; D is unclear. Looked up from germline, CDR1 is GTSNPN and CDR2 is SVGIG (reference sequence). V was cut by 5 bases and J by 7 bases, with 15 bases left in between. This CDR3 comprises 12 residues. The CDR3 DNA is TGTGCCTGGGGACCGTCCCTGGGGGAGCAGTACTTC. This codes for CAWGPSLGEQYF.

In its sample, this clone ranks as medium-sized (0.01 to 0.1%). The chain is built from TRBV29-1 and TRBJ2-1; TRBD1 matches at 8 bases. Per germline, CDR1 SQVTM and CDR2 ANQGSEA. Unmatched junction bases numbered 6, after V lost 4 bases and J lost 7 bases. The CDR3 has 13 amino acids. The CDR3 nucleotides read TGCAGCGTTGCGGCCGGACAGGGTAATGAGCAGTTCTTC. Protein sequence: CSVAAGQGNEQFF.

The chain links TRBV2 to TRBJ2-5; D gene uncertain. From germline, CDR1 is SNHLY and CDR2 FYNNEI. V was cut by 8 bases and J by 7 bases, with 14 bases left in between. The CDR3 sequence is 12 residues long. CDR3 sequence: CASGFLEGTQYF. CDR3 coding DNA: TGTGCCAGCGGCTTCCTAGAAGGGACCCAGTACTTC.

This clone was seen at least ten times. This may stem from a read error, because a much larger clone lies one nucleotide away. Here the CDR3 reads CASSPGSRTEAFF. The CDR3 nucleotides read TGTGCCAGCAGCCCAGGGTCTCGGACTGAAGCTTTCTTT. The chain combines TRBV9 with TRBJ1-1, with D possibly TRBD1 on 5 matching bases. The CDR3 is 13 amino acids. The V end was cut by 4 bases, the J end by 5 bases, with 12 bases between. Germline CDR1 is SGDLS and CDR2 is YYNGEE.

This clone was seen repeatedly, ten times or more. Given a much more abundant clone one base away, this may be a read error. The gene calls are TRBV6-2 or TRBV6-3 and TRBJ1-1, with D possibly being TRBD1 (5 bases). The germline gives CDR1 MNHEY, CDR2 SVGEGT. CDR3 length: 14 residues. CDR3 amino acids: CASTPHRGNTEALF. DNA for the CDR3: TGTGCCAGCACCCCACATAGGGGAAACACTGAAGCTCTCTTT.